This T cell receptor (beta chain) was sequenced for a study of CD8+ T cells in alopecia areata (dated by TCRdb to the late 2010s). In the study overall: The treated patients took part in an open-label pilot trial in which moderate-to-severe alopecia areata was treated with oral tofacitinib at 5 to 10 mg twice daily. Tofacitinib was given for 6 to 18 months, followed by 6 months of follow-up off drug to assess delayed response and recurrence. In both human patients and the C3H/HeJ mouse model, the study applied high-throughput TCRbeta sequencing to look at T cell clonal expansion in alopecia areata. Scalp tissue and sorted CD4+ and CD8+ peripheral blood T cells from patchy and totalis/universalis alopecia areata patients and from healthy controls were covered by human TCRbeta sequencing. Biopsies were taken from tofacitinib-treated patients at baseline and at 4 and 24 weeks of treatment, and a later scalp biopsy was taken in several of the tofacitinib-treated patients. Scalp clonality was compared among normal scalp (n=4), patchy alopecia areata scalp (n=8), and alopecia totalis/universalis scalp (n=8). RNA was obtained with the PAXgene miRNA kit for fixed scalp, the miRNeasy kit for PBMCs, and the RNeasy kit for mouse skin. TCRbeta CDR3 regions were amplified by immunoSEQ multiplex PCR using 35 Vbeta forward and 13 Jbeta reverse primers. General findings and caveats noted by the study authors: Higher clonality and more expanded CD8+ clones were observed in lesional scalp than in normal scalp, particularly in alopecia totalis/universalis, a finding suggestive of antigenic drive. Shared TCR sequences between patients were less evident than in mice, which may be partly attributable to HLA diversity in the patient population. Resident alphabeta T cells in normal human skin are also sequenced, complicating scalp TCR repertoire analysis, unlike mouse skin dominated by gammadelta T cells.

The CDR3 measures 14 amino acids from cysteine to phenylalanine. The DNA shown is the 42-base CDR3, in frame from base 1. CDR1 and CDR2 were assigned from the germline V gene as KGHSH and LQKENI. V is pared back by 3 bases and J by 10 bases, with 16 bases lying between the germline termini. The library was obtained by the immunoSEQ multiplex PCR assay. RNA was extracted from all samples and reverse transcribed into cDNA as template for TCR sequencing. SuperScript III was used to make first-strand cDNA, primed with a 2:1 mix of oligo-dT and random hexamers. Amplification bias was assessed with a synthetic immune receptor repertoire, and residual bias was removed computationally. Per the authors' processing: Raw reads were preprocessed to remove errors, and CDR3 was defined by IMGT conventions from the conserved cysteine to phenylalanine. Clonality was computed as 1 minus the Shannon entropy, with the entropy normalized by log2 of the number of productive unique TCRs. Scalp TCRbeta sequences were cross-referenced with sorted blood CD4 and CD8 repertoires so that the CD4 or CD8 identity of scalp clones could be inferred. In TCRdb, the immuneACCESS table is reduced to in-frame sequences with V and J assigned. These tables do not hold every clone; where another copy was compared, an unresolved V gene accounts for under half, and the others remain unexplained. The V and J calls and the clone size are those of that table, but D and trimming were determined from the DNA. In all, the sample holds 11,000 or so clones, and roughly 57% of those were seen once. The ten top clones hold roughly 15% of the sample.

From alopecia areata patients, peripheral blood was collected along with lesional scalp punch biopsies. Human scalp biopsies were immediately fixed in PAXgene tissue containers. This clone was seen only a few times. Its binding antigen is unknown. The input lacks base qualities; no much larger clone sits a single base away. The sequenced sample was skin. The V gene is TRBV18 and the J gene is TRBJ1-5; a confident D gene designation cannot be given. This clonotype was obtained from a human donor with alopecia areata. CDR3 protein: CASSPGHVRLPQHF. The nucleotides read TGTGCCAGCTCACCTGGCCATGTAAGGTTACCCCAGCATTTT.